These 20 T cell receptor beta chains originate from one sample sequenced in a study of regulatory T cells in long-lasting Graves disease. Time point defined: newly diagnosed GD, antithyroid drugs for less than 3 months. The TCR library was prepared using RNA isolated from PBMCs. Investigators prepared the TCR beta libraries by applying iRepertoire HTBI primers and Arm-PCR of CDR3 regions. MiXCR, applied by TCRdb to the multiplex PCR reads, yields one record per CDR3 protein. The data show a few hundred thousand distinct CDR3 sequences, approximately 12% seen once. Separately, the same data were catalogued under a study of T cells in Graves' hyperthyroidism and ophthalmopathy.

Sequenced here: peripheral blood mononuclear cells (PBMCs), sampled at new diagnosis, from a patient treated with antithyroid drugs. These receptors all come from a young woman with Graves disease.

This clonotype came up many times. In DNA, the CDR3 is TGTGCCAGCTCACCGCTGGCCCTCACAGATACGCAGTATTTT. Amino acids: CASSPLALTDTQYF. This chain uses TRBV18 with TRBJ2-3; no definite D call. CDR1 is KGHSH, CDR2 LQKENI, per germline. Trimming shortened V by 3 bases and J by 2 bases, and 9 bases separated the two germline ends. The CDR3 is 14 residues long.

This clonotype was seen at least ten times. This chain uses TRBV6-5 with TRBJ2-2; D call uncertain. Germline lookup yields CDR1 MNHEY and CDR2 SVGAGI. V was trimmed by 0 bases and J by 3 bases, leaving 5 bases between them. This CDR3 is built from 14 residues. The CDR3 is CASSYSVDTGELFF. Here the CDR3 DNA reads TGTGCCAGCAGTTACTCGGTGGACACCGGGGAGCTGTTTTTT.

This clonotype was counted at least ten times. This chain connects TRBV6-1 to TRBJ2-2, with TRBD1 matching over 7 bases. Per germline, CDR1 MNHNS and CDR2 SASEGT. Trimming cost V 6 bases and J 3 bases; bases outside gene matches: 16. The length of the CDR3 is 18 residues. The CDR3 bases are TGTGCCAGCAGATCCTTGTCGGGACAGACAAGTTACACCGGGGAGCTGTTTTTT. Amino acids: CASRSLSGQTSYTGELFF.

The chain uses TRBV4-3 and TRBJ1-4, with D maybe TRBD1 (6 bases). With 4 bases removed from V and 5 bases from J, the gap between germline ends came to 17 bases. The germline CDR1 and CDR2 sequences are LGHNA and YSLEER. CDR3 length: 16 amino acids. CDR3: CASSRTAGAKNEKLFF. Here the CDR3 DNA reads TGCGCCAGCAGCCGGACGGCGGGGGCCAAAAATGAAAAACTGTTTTTT.

There are many counts of this clonotype. The J gene is TRBJ2-5, the V gene TRBV28; the match to TRBD2 covers 14 bases. CDR3 length: 17 amino acids. With V trimmed by 5 bases and J by 4 bases, 9 bases remained unmatched. Per germline, CDR1 MDHEN and CDR2 SYDVKM. CDR3 coding DNA: TGTGCCAGCAGTCGAAATCTCGGACTAGCGGGGGGAGAGACCCAGTACTTC. Its protein product is CASSRNLGLAGGETQYF.

Many counts were recorded for this clonotype. V and J are TRBV12-3 or TRBV12-4 and TRBJ1-2, with D possibly being TRBD1 (6 bases). V lost 7 bases and J lost 6, with 15 bases in between. This CDR3 spans 13 amino acids. The CDR3 DNA sequence: TGTGCCAGCATTGGGGACAACGCGAATGGCTACACCTTC. Translated: CASIGDNANGYTF.

This clonotype was counted at least ten times. The chain joins TRBV7-2 to TRBJ2-7; no clear D gene. The germline V and J ends were trimmed by 5 bases and 5 bases, with 13 bases remaining between them. This CDR3 contains 13 residues. The germline CDR1 and CDR2 sequences are SGHTA and FQGNSA. The CDR3 loop reads CASSLLWGNEQYF. As DNA, the CDR3 is TGTGCCAGCAGCCTCCTCTGGGGAAACGAGCAGTACTTC.

Ten or more counts support this clonotype. The J gene is TRBJ2-7, the V gene TRBV15; maybe TRBD2 (5 bases). This CDR3 has 19 residues. From germline, CDR1 is LNHNV and CDR2 YYDKDF (reference sequence). V was pared by 2 bases and J by 1 base, with 24 bases between. CDR3 coding DNA: TGTGCCACCAGCAGACCCCATGGAGCCGAGGGCCACTCGTCCTACGAGCAGTACTTC. Its protein product is CATSRPHGAEGHSSYEQYF. The full variable domain, with the rest looked up from reference TRBV15 and TRBJ2-7, is DAMVIQNPRYQVTQFGKPVTLSCSQTLNHNVMYWYQQKSSQAPKLLFHYYDKDFNNEADTPDNFQSRRPNTSFCFLDIRSPGLGDTAMYLCATSRPHGAEGHSSYEQYFGPGTRLTVT.

This clonotype was detected ten times or more. V usage is TRBV12-3 or TRBV12-4 and J usage is TRBJ2-7; D is unresolved. The CDR3 consists of 12 residues. V was pared by 5 bases and J by 3 bases, with 8 bases between. This CDR3 reads CASSPQFYEQYF. The CDR3 region has the DNA TGTGCCAGCAGTCCCCAATTCTACGAGCAGTACTTC.

This clonotype came up many times. V gene TRBV29-1 combines with J gene TRBJ2-1; a weak D match, TRBD2 (5 bases). CDR1 is SQVTM, CDR2 ANQGSEA, per germline. Between the trimmed V and J ends, which lost 3 bases and 15 bases, there was a span of 21 bases. The CDR3 totals 13 residues. The CDR3 DNA follows: TGCAGCGTTGACCTGCTTGCGGACTCTGGGTCGTTCTTC. Translating it yields CSVDLLADSGSFF.

This clonotype was recorded a few times. The chain couples TRBV7-2 to TRBJ2-7, with 8 bases fitting TRBD2. This CDR3 region has 17 residues. J lost 0 bases, V lost 5 bases, and 12 bases had no gene match. In germline, CDR1 is SGHTA, CDR2 FQGNSA. CDR3 protein: CASSPSGGGPSSYEQYF. CDR3 DNA sequence: TGTGCCAGCAGCCCATCGGGCGGGGGGCCAAGCTCCTACGAGCAGTACTTC. The complete variable domain, with remaining parts taken from reference TRBV7-2 and TRBJ2-7, reads GAGVSQSPSNKVTEKGKDVELRCDPISGHTALYWYRQSLGQGLEFLIYFQGNSAPDKSGLPSDRFSAERTGGSVSTLTIQRTQQEDSAVYLCASSPSGGGPSSYEQYFGPGTRLTVT.

About this clonotype: This sequence may be a read error, since a much larger clone differs from it by one base. This chain uses TRBV7-2 with TRBJ1-2; the D is unclear. Looked up from germline, CDR1 is SGHTA and CDR2 is FQGNSA. This CDR3 contains 14 residues. The CDR3 protein is CASTLDRQSYGDTF. The CDR3 DNA is TGTGCCAGCACCTTAGATCGCCAGAGCTATGGCGACACCTTC.

The V and J genes are TRBV4-3 and TRBJ2-5; TRBD2 agrees at 12 bases. The germline V gene has CDR1 LGHNA and CDR2 YSLEER. The CDR3 sequence is 16 residues long. V lost 4 bases and J lost 4; bases outside the gene matches: 7. The CDR3 spells CASSRSLAGGRETQYF. The CDR3 nucleotides read TGCGCCAGCAGCCGATCACTAGCGGGGGGCCGAGAGACCCAGTACTTC.

V and J are TRBV6-2 or TRBV6-3 and TRBJ2-1, with TRBD1 matching over 9 bases. The germline V gene has CDR1 MNHEY and CDR2 SVGEGT. The CDR3 is 14 residues long. The junction had 5 bases not matched to a gene; V was cut back by 4 bases and J by 7 bases. CDR3 region: CASSSGQGWNEQFF. The CDR3 bases are TGTGCCAGCAGTTCCGGACAGGGGTGGAATGAGCAGTTCTTC.

This clonotype was counted many times. The V and J genes are TRBV27 and TRBJ1-1; TRBD1 matches at 11 bases. CDR3 length equals 17 residues. The V gene end was trimmed by 1 base and the J gene end by 4 bases; junction bases not matched to a gene: 8. The germline CDR1 and CDR2 sequences are MNHEY and SMNVEV (reference sequence). The CDR3 DNA reads TGTGCCAGCAGTTTATTCGGGACAGGGGGGGCTGGCACTGAAGCTTTCTTT. It is translated as CASSLFGTGGAGTEAFF.

At least ten counts were recorded for this clonotype. V and J are TRBV20-1 and TRBJ2-1, with D perhaps given as TRBD1 or TRBD2 (5 bases each). The CDR3 is made up of 16 amino acids. CDR1 is DFQATT and CDR2 is SNEGSKA in the germline V gene (reference sequence). V was cut by 3 bases and J by 4 bases, with 19 bases left in between. CDR3 coding DNA: TGCAGTGCTAGCCTAGTTTGGGGGACGGGTTACAATGAGCAGTTCTTC. Amino acid sequence: CSASLVWGTGYNEQFF.

This clonotype was seen only a few times. The chain combines TRBV12-3 or TRBV12-4 with TRBJ1-2; 7 bases align to TRBD1. J lost 4 bases, V lost 6 bases, and 2 bases had no gene match. This CDR3 comprises 12 residues. The CDR3 nucleotides are TGTGCCAGCAGCCGGGACAGCTATGGCTACACCTTC. It encodes CASSRDSYGYTF.

This rearrangement joins TRBV24-1 to TRBJ2-1; 9 nucleotides match TRBD2. Germline-derived CDR1 and CDR2 are KGHDR and SFDVKD. The V segment lost 8 bases and the J segment 0 bases; nucleotides outside the gene matches: 22. The CDR3 loop spans 21 amino acids. This CDR3 is CATTTPGQRNNSGGSYNEQFF. For the CDR3, the DNA is TGTGCCACCACCACCCCGGGGCAGAGGAACAATAGCGGGGGCTCCTACAATGAGCAGTTCTTC.

This clonotype was detected ten times or more. The genes are TRBV5-6 and TRBJ1-2, with D possibly being TRBD1 (5 bases). The V end lost 3 bases, the J end lost 7 bases, and 22 bases lay between the germline ends. The CDR3 has 16 residues. Germline CDR1 is SGHDT and CDR2 is YYEEEE. In DNA, the CDR3 is TGTGCCAGCAGCTGGGGGGGAGTGTCCATTTCGAGTGGCTACACCTTC. Its translation is CASSWGGVSISSGYTF.

This clonotype was seen ten or more times. This chain uses TRBV15 with TRBJ2-2; perhaps TRBD1 as D (6 bases). Between the trimmed V and J ends, which lost 8 bases and 2 bases, there was a span of 12 bases. The CDR3 runs 14 residues. Germline V gene lookup returns CDR1 LNHNV and CDR2 YYDKDF (reference sequence). As DNA, the CDR3 is TGTGCCACCGGGGGCAGACAAAACACCGGGGAGCTGTTTTTT. As protein: CATGGRQNTGELFF. Filled out from reference TRBV15 and TRBJ2-2, the complete variable domain reads DAMVIQNPRYQVTQFGKPVTLSCSQTLNHNVMYWYQQKSSQAPKLLFHYYDKDFNNEADTPDNFQSRRPNTSFCFLDIRSPGLGDTAMYLCATGGRQNTGELFFGEGSRLTVL.